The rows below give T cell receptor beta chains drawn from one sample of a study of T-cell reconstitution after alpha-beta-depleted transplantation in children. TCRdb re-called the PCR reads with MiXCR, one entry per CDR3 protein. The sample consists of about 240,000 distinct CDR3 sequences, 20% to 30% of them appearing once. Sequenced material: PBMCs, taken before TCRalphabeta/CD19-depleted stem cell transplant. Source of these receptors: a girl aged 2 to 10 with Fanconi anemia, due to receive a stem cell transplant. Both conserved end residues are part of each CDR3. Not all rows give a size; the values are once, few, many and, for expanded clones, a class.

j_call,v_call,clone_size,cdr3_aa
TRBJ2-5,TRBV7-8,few,CASSRRAVGETQYF
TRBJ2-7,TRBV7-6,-,CASSSGTATYEQYF
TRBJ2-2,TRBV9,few,CASSVEGGTNTGELFF
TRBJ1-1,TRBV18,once,CASSPTGSTSYTEAFF
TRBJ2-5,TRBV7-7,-,CASSLRPGLETQYF
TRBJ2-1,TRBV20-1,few,CSARPRLAGIYFDEQFF
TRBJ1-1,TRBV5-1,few,CASSSGQSEAFF
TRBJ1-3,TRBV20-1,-,CSASWISGHTIYF
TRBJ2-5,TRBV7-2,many,CASSLAGGGREETQYF
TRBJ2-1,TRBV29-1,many,CSVDGEQFF
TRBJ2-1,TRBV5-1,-,CASSLGLGDNEQFF
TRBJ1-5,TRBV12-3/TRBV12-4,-,CASSRQNQPQHF
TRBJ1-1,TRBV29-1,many,CSVHSERFDTEAFF
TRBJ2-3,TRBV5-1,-,CASSLGPVGDTQYF
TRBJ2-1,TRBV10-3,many,CAISDGRYEQFF
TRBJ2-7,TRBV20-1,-,CSASRDAIYEQYF
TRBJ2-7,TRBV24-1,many,CATGTGGYEQYF
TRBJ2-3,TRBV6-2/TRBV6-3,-,CASSLGWKRSTDTQYF
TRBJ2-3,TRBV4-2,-,CASSQTSGGTNTDTQYF
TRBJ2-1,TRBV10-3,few,CAINDGTYNEQFF
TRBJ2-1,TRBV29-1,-,CSVEEPLRSYNEQFF
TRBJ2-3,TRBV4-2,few,CAMGPAPRGPSTDTQYF
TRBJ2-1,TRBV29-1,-,CSQGGPGHNEQFF
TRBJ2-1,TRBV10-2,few,CASSESTQLAGGGPGNEQFF
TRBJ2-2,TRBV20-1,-,CSARVRGNTGELFF
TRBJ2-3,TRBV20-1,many,CSAIGTGETTDTQYF
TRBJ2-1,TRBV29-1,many,CSVGPGQQYNEQFF
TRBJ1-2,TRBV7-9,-,CASSLAGTDYGYTF
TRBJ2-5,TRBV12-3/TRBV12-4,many,CASTRTSGGQETQYF
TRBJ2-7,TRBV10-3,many,CAIRSSYEQYF
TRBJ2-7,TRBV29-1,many,CSVVGTGGEQYF
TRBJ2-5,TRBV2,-,CASIKGLETQYF
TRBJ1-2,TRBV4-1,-,CASSHMDTAFYGYTF
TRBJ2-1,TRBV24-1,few,CATSDSGDKWPYNEQFF
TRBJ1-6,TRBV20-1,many,CSARRQGYNSPLHF
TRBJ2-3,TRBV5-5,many,CASSLEGAGPQYF
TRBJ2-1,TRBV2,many,CASSPLGAGGRYNEQFF
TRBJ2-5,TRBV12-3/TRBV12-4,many,CASRDRQTQYF
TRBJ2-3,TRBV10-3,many,CAISGNLAESTDTQYF
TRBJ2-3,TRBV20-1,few,CSARDTGASTDTQYF
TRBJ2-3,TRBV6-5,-,CASSYSPGTDTQYF
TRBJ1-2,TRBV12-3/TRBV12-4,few,CASSLQAYGYTF
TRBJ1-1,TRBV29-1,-,CSVEALDSMNTEAFF
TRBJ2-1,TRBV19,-,CASSITNRRKQFF
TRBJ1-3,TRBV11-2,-,CASSLETGAIALETPYNTIYF
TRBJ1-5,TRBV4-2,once,CASSQVVPGPQHF
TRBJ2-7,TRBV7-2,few,CASTLSPTAQWRREQYF
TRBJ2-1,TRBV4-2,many,CASSQDLEGLYNEQFF
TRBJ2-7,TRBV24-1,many,CATSDPSGSGVYEQYF
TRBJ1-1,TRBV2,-,CASSRTATEAFF
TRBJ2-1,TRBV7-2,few,CASSYRRRGLAGGIYNEQFF
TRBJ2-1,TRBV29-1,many,CSVEGRGLNEQFF